The 14 T cell receptor beta chains presented below share a single source sample, sequenced in a study of regulatory T cells in long-lasting Graves disease (TCRdb year 2021). Library preparation was by multiplex PCR. For sequencing, an Illumina HiSeq 4000 was employed. iRepertoire HTBI primers and Arm-PCR amplification of CDR3 regions were used to construct TCR beta libraries. TCRdb reprocessed the public reads (quality trimming at Q25 with fastp, clone calling with MiXCR) and kept in-frame beta chains. Rows are unified per CDR3 protein, each entry keeping the most common DNA and genes. The table for this sample lists over 400,000 distinct CDR3 sequences; around 15% of them were counted only once. Clones ranked in the top ten supply about 15% of the sample. Reading the label with the study, this specimen's time point is: newly diagnosed GD, antithyroid drugs for less than 3 months. For both TCR sequencing and RNA sequencing, RNA was extracted from PBMCs using TRIzol.

This same sample was also taken into another study, of T cells in Graves' hyperthyroidism and ophthalmopathy.

The sample consisted of peripheral blood mononuclear cells (PBMCs), taken at new diagnosis, from a patient treated with antithyroid drugs. The receptors here all came from a woman aged 45-65 years with Graves disease. Donor details come from another sample of the same person, matched by shared clones.

In regard to this clonotype: A clone one base away is much larger, so this may be a read error. The rearrangement joins TRBV5-1 to TRBJ1-1, with D possibly TRBD1 on 5 matching bases. The CDR3 length is 12 residues. CDR1 and CDR2 from the germline V gene are SGHRS and YFSETQ. CDR3 bases: TGCGCCTGCAGCTCGGGGGGGGCTGAAGCTTTCTTT. It is translated as CACSSGGAEAFF. Full variable domain (missing parts from reference TRBV5-1 and TRBJ1-1): KAGVTQTPRYLIKTRGQQVTLSCSPISGHRSVSWYQQTPGQGLQFLFEYFSETQRNKGNFPGRFSGRQFSNSRSEMNVSTLELGDSALYLCACSSGGAEAFFGQGTRLTVV.

Only a few counts were recorded for this clonotype. The J gene is TRBJ2-1, the V gene TRBV24-1, with D tentatively TRBD2 (7 bases). Trimming cost V 1 base and J 5 bases, with 17 bases left between them. Germline V lookup: CDR1 KGHDR, CDR2 SFDVKD. The CDR3 totals 17 residues. CDR3 DNA: TGTGCCACCAGTGATTTTAGGGGGGGCGGAGTAGACAATGAGCAGTTCTTC. The encoded protein is CATSDFRGGGVDNEQFF.

This clonotype was counted only a few times. The V and J genes are TRBV12-3 or TRBV12-4 and TRBJ1-5, with 7 nucleotides matching TRBD1. The CDR3 spans 15 residues. V shed 6 bases and J 4 bases; nucleotides not matched to a gene: 9. The chain's CDR3 is CASSRGTERNQPQHF. The CDR3 DNA is TGTGCCAGCAGCCGAGGGACAGAAAGGAATCAGCCCCAGCATTTT.

This clonotype occurred many times. The CDR3 DNA reads TGTGCCAGCAGTACCATTAGGACAGGGGGGCCCTACGAGCAGTACTTC. Its protein product is CASSTIRTGGPYEQYF. The chain has TRBV28 and TRBJ2-7; TRBD1 aligns across 10 bases. The CDR3 loop spans 16 amino acids. J lost 2 bases, V lost 5 bases, and 9 bases had no gene match. CDR1 and CDR2 (germline): MDHEN, SYDVKM.

This clonotype was seen repeatedly, ten times or more. V gene TRBV27 combines with J gene TRBJ2-7; 8 bases are a match to TRBD1. The length of the CDR3 is 19 residues. Germline assignment: CDR1 MNHEY and CDR2 SMNVEV (reference sequence). V was clipped by 5 bases and J by 2 bases; unmatched bases: 20. This chain's CDR3 is CASSPGLDSGGSQTYEQYF. The CDR3 nucleotides read TGTGCCAGCAGTCCAGGCCTCGATTCAGGGGGCTCCCAAACCTACGAGCAGTACTTC.

The chain recombines TRBV30 with TRBJ1-4; the match to TRBD1 covers 10 bases. Looked up from germline, CDR1 is GTSNPN and CDR2 is SVGIG (reference sequence). The CDR3 is 19 residues long. V gave up 0 bases and J gave up 5 bases; unmatched junction bases: 15. The CDR3 DNA follows: TGTGCCTGGAGTGTCGACAGGACAGGGGGTTACGGGGGGAATGAAAAACTGTTTTTT. Its translation is CAWSVDRTGGYGGNEKLFF.

This clonotype was seen a handful of times. The J gene is TRBJ2-1, the V gene TRBV19; 9 bases are a match to TRBD2. This CDR3 region has 14 residues. Trimming removed 7 bases from V and 4 bases from J; junction bases left unmatched: 5. CDR1 and CDR2 from the germline V gene are LNHDA and SQIVND (reference sequence). The CDR3 region is CASNRLADYNEQFF. The CDR3 coding sequence is TGTGCCAGTAATAGACTAGCGGATTACAATGAGCAGTTCTTC.

This clonotype was seen repeatedly, ten times or more. The chain links TRBV20-1 to TRBJ2-1; D gene uncertain. Trimming took off 1 base at V and 8 bases at J, with 12 bases between the two ends. Germline V lookup: CDR1 DFQATT, CDR2 SNEGSKA (reference sequence). The CDR3 has 13 residues. For the CDR3, the DNA is TGCAGTGCTAGAGGGGGAAAGATCTATGAGCAGTTCTTC. This translates into CSARGGKIYEQFF.

The chain carries TRBV28 and TRBJ2-3; 11 nucleotides match TRBD2. The CDR3 is made up of 14 amino acids. Looked up from germline, CDR1 is MDHEN and CDR2 is SYDVKM. V dropped 2 bases and J dropped 7; count of bases not matched to a gene: 2. The CDR3 nucleotides are TGTGCCAGCAGTTTACTAGCGGGAGGATATACGCAGTATTTT. Translating gives CASSLLAGGYTQYF.

There are many counts of this clonotype. The V and J genes are TRBV2 and TRBJ2-5; D remains ambiguous. CDR3 length: 13 amino acids. Germline V gene data show CDR1 as SNHLY and CDR2 as FYNNEI. The ends were cut back, 2 bases at V and 2 bases at J, with 6 bases in the middle. CDR3 in amino acids: CASSESRQETQYF. The CDR3 DNA reads TGTGCCAGCAGTGAAAGTCGGCAAGAGACCCAGTACTTC.

This clonotype was detected many times. The V gene is TRBV5-8, the J gene TRBJ2-7; 11 positions agree with TRBD1. CDR1 is SGHTS, CDR2 YDEGEE, per germline. The CDR3 extends over 15 amino acids. Germline trimming cut 5 bases from V and 4 bases from J; bases unmatched to any gene: 8. The CDR3: CASSSGQGASYEQYF. DNA of the CDR3: TGTGCCAGCAGTTCTGGACAGGGGGCGTCTTACGAGCAGTACTTC.

This clonotype came up a few times. V gene TRBV19 combines with J gene TRBJ2-1; a weak D match, TRBD1 (5 bases). Germline loops: CDR1 LNHDA, CDR2 SQIVND (reference sequence). This CDR3 has 15 residues. The ends were cut back, 4 bases at V and 0 bases at J, with 10 bases in the middle. Here the CDR3 reads CASSKQESSYNEQFF. CDR3 nucleotide sequence: TGTGCCAGTAGTAAACAGGAGAGCTCCTACAATGAGCAGTTCTTC.

There are many counts of this clonotype. This rearrangement joins TRBV28 to TRBJ2-7, with 10 bases lining up with TRBD2. V lost 7 bases, J lost 1 base, and 10 bases stayed unmatched. The CDR3 consists of 16 residues. Looked up from germline, CDR1 is MDHEN and CDR2 is SYDVKM. The CDR3 nucleotides read TGTGCCAGCACTGGAACTAGCGGGACGTCATCCTACGAGCAGTACTTC. It encodes CASTGTSGTSSYEQYF.

This clonotype was counted at least ten times. This rearrangement joins TRBV20-1 to TRBJ2-1; 7 bases align to TRBD2. The V gene end was trimmed by 6 bases and the J gene end by 0 bases; junction bases not matched to a gene: 8. Germline assignment: CDR1 DFQATT and CDR2 SNEGSKA (reference sequence). This CDR3 has 15 residues. The CDR3 DNA follows: TGCAGTGCCAGAAGGGCGGGGGACTCCTACAATGAGCAGTTCTTC. As protein: CSARRAGDSYNEQFF.